What follows are 23 T cell receptor beta chains derived from one specimen sequenced in a study of blood T cell repertoires in COVID-19. The repertoire was sequenced with immunoSEQ multiplex PCR; TCRdb's copy has only in-frame clones and lacks some. Of about 200,000 clones in the sample, approximately 83% were seen once. The source material was PBMCs or T cells enriched from blood (not recorded which). The origin of the receptors is a woman in her thirties or forties with acute COVID-19.

The chain has TRBV28 and TRBJ1-2; 8 bases line up with TRBD1. CDR1 is MDHEN and CDR2 is SYDVKM in the germline V gene. The CDR3 runs to 13 residues. The trim removed 6 bases at V and 4 bases at J, leaving 4 bases unmatched. The DNA for the CDR3 is TGTGCCAGCAGGCGGACAGGGCTCTATGGCTACACCTTC. It encodes CASRRTGLYGYTF.

DNA for the CDR3: TGTGCCAGCAGCTTAAACCAGGGGTATGGCTACACCTTC. The encoded protein is CASSLNQGYGYTF. The V gene is TRBV7-3, the J gene TRBJ1-2; D may be TRBD1 (6 bases). Looked up from germline, CDR1 is SGHTA and CDR2 is FQGTGA. The CDR3 is 13 residues long. Deletions cut 1 base from V and 5 bases from J, with 8 bases between.

This chain joins TRBV28 and TRBJ2-3; 8 nucleotides match TRBD1. This CDR3 has 15 residues. Germline CDR1 reads MDHEN; CDR2 reads SYDVKM. J was trimmed by 7 bases and V by 3 bases; bases with no gene match: 9. The CDR3 DNA is TGTGCCAGCAGTTTCCCAGGGGGCCTCAGGAATACGCAGTATTTT. Protein: CASSFPGGLRNTQYF. Full variable domain (remainder filled in from reference TRBV28 and TRBJ2-3): DVKVTQSSRYLVKRTGEKVFLECVQDMDHENMFWYRQDPGLGLRLIYFSYDVKMKEKGDIPEGYSVSREKKERFSLILESASTNQTSMYLCASSFPGGLRNTQYFGPGTRLTVL.

CDR3 DNA sequence: TGTGCCAGCAGCCTAGTCAGGGGTTCTTCCTACGAGCAGTACTTC. Encoded protein: CASSLVRGSSYEQYF. V gene TRBV28 combines with J gene TRBJ2-7, with D possibly matching TRBD1 (6 bases). V was pared by 6 bases and J by 1 base, with 16 bases between. CDR3 size: 15 residues. CDR1 is MDHEN and CDR2 is SYDVKM in the germline V gene.

The table lists this clone with a count of one. V usage is TRBV9 and J usage is TRBJ1-1, with a weak D call TRBD1 (5 bases). The germline V gene encodes CDR1 SGDLS and CDR2 YYNGEE. V shed 0 bases and J shed 4 bases, with 16 bases lying between them. This CDR3 has 16 amino acids. The CDR3 nucleotides are TGTGCCAGCAGCGTAGGCCCCTCCAGGGCCACCACTGAAGCTTTCTTT. Translation: CASSVGPSRATTEAFF.

The chain links TRBV4-1 to TRBJ2-1, with 11 bases matching TRBD2. Germline V gives CDR1 MGHRA, CDR2 YSYEKL. V lost 5 bases to trimming and J lost 4 bases; unmatched junction nucleotides: 7. This CDR3 is 16 amino acids long. CDR3 bases: TGCGCCAGCAGCTCTCCCGGGACTAGCGGATACAATGAGCAGTTCTTC. Translating it yields CASSSPGTSGYNEQFF.

V usage is TRBV21-1 and J usage is TRBJ2-2; the table's D call, TRBD1, has no DNA check behind it. TRBV21-1 is described as a pseudogene. CDR3 length equals 19 residues. The CDR3 bases are TGTGCCAGCAGCCCAAGCGAGGTTGCAGGGACAGCGAACACCGGGGAGCTGTTTTTT. Its translation is CASSPSEVAGTANTGELFF.

The chain joins TRBV27 to TRBJ2-7; 7 bases align to TRBD2. V trimming: 5 bases; J trimming: 3 bases; junction bases outside the gene matches: 4. From germline, CDR1 is MNHEY and CDR2 SMNVEV (reference sequence). The CDR3 runs to 13 residues. The CDR3 region has the DNA TGTGCCAGCAGTCAAGCGGGGCTCTACGAGCAGTACTTC. It codes for CASSQAGLYEQYF.

V is TRBV4-1 and J is TRBJ2-3, with 7 nucleotides matching TRBD1. The V and J ends lost 1 base and 6 bases, in that order; junction bases with no gene match: 7. Looked up from germline, CDR1 is MGHRA and CDR2 is YSYEKL. The CDR3 spans 15 residues. The CDR3 bases are TGCGCCAGCAGCCAAGGTTCTGGACAGGCGGATACGCAGTATTTT. Its protein is CASSQGSGQADTQYF.

The chain joins TRBV28 to TRBJ2-1, with D tentatively TRBD1 (5 bases). Germline V lookup: CDR1 MDHEN, CDR2 SYDVKM. The CDR3 length is 14 residues. The V end was cut by 6 bases, the J end by 4 bases, with 13 bases between. CDR3 coding DNA: TGTGCCAGCAGGGGGCCTCTTGGGTACAATGAGCAGTTCTTC. Its translation is CASRGPLGYNEQFF.

The chain joins TRBV4-3 to TRBJ1-6; D may be TRBD1 (5 bases). The germline V gene has CDR1 LGHNA and CDR2 YSLEER. Trimming took 1 base from V and 6 from J, leaving 16 bases between them. This CDR3 spans 17 amino acids. The chain's CDR3 is CASSQGPSGDSNSPLHF. As DNA, the CDR3 is TGCGCCAGCAGCCAAGGCCCTTCGGGGGATAGTAATTCACCCCTCCACTTT.

The rearrangement joins TRBV27 to TRBJ2-1; possibly TRBD1 for D (5 bases). The ends were cut back, 7 bases at V and 0 bases at J, with 16 bases in the middle. The V gene's germline CDR1 is MNHEY and CDR2 SMNVEV (reference sequence). The CDR3 is made up of 16 amino acids. The CDR3 DNA reads as TGTGCCAGCACCCTTATAACAGGTAGCTCCTACAATGAGCAGTTCTTC. This codes for CASTLITGSSYNEQFF.

The V and J genes are TRBV18 and TRBJ2-1; TRBD2 is a possible D gene (6 bases). The V end lost 3 bases, the J end lost 5 bases, and 11 bases lay between the germline ends. CDR3 length equals 14 residues. Germline V gene data show CDR1 as KGHSH and CDR2 as LQKENI. Here the CDR3 DNA reads TGTGCCAGCTCACCGGCGGGATTGAACAATGAGCAGTTCTTC. As protein: CASSPAGLNNEQFF.

The rearrangement uses TRBV25-1 and TRBJ2-1, with D perhaps TRBD2 (5 bases). The germline V gene has CDR1 MGHDK and CDR2 SYGVNS. V was trimmed by 2 bases and J by 0 bases, leaving 11 bases between them. This CDR3 has 16 amino acids. The CDR3, as DNA: TGTGCCAGCAGTGAAGGAGGCGGAAGCTCCTACAATGAGCAGTTCTTC. This encodes CASSEGGGSSYNEQFF.

This chain uses TRBV19 with TRBJ1-3; D is unresolved. The V end was cut by 8 bases, the J end by 0 bases, with 11 bases between. The length of the CDR3 is 14 residues. From germline, CDR1 is LNHDA and CDR2 SQIVND (reference sequence). The CDR3 bases are TGTGCCAGTGGAATGGGGAGCTCTGGAAACACCATATATTTT. It translates to CASGMGSSGNTIYF.

The chain is built from TRBV10-3 and TRBJ1-4; 9 nucleotides line up with TRBD1. CDR3 size: 15 residues. Germline V gene sequence: CDR1 ENHRY, CDR2 SYGVKD. V lost 2 bases and J lost 11; bases outside the gene matches: 9. The DNA of the CDR3 is TGTGCCATCAGTGAGGGCGGGACAGGGTGGAATAAACTGTTTTTT. As protein: CAISEGGTGWNKLFF.

V gene TRBV2 combines with J gene TRBJ2-7; 10 bases are a match to TRBD2. The CDR3 consists of 14 residues. Germline V gene lookup returns CDR1 SNHLY and CDR2 FYNNEI. V lost 6 bases, J lost 4 bases, and 6 bases stayed unmatched. This CDR3 reads CASRAGTSDYEQYF. The DNA of the CDR3 is TGTGCCAGCAGGGCCGGGACTAGCGATTACGAGCAGTACTTC. Based on the CDR3 plus reference TRBV2 and TRBJ2-7, the full variable domain is EPEVTQTPSHQVTQMGQEVILRCVPISNHLYFYWYRQILGQKVEFLVSFYNNEISEKSEIFDDQFSVERPDGSNFTLKIRSTKLEDSAMYFCASRAGTSDYEQYFGPGTRLTVT.

V gene TRBV25-1 combines with J gene TRBJ1-2; the D gene is possibly TRBD1 (5 bases). Trimming took 2 bases from V and 9 from J, leaving 13 bases between them. Germline V CDR1 and CDR2: MGHDK, SYGVNS. The CDR3 has 13 amino acids. CDR3 region: CASSEGSGRRYTF. The CDR3 nucleotides are TGTGCCAGCAGTGAAGGGTCAGGGAGGCGCTACACCTTC.

V is TRBV18 and J is TRBJ2-7, with 13 nucleotides matching TRBD2. This CDR3 is 18 amino acids long. The ends lost 3 bases at V and 5 bases at J; junction bases unmatched: 13. Germline CDR1 and CDR2: KGHSH and LQKENI. The CDR3 sequence: CASSPGVSGLAGDDEQYF. CDR3 DNA sequence: TGTGCCAGCTCACCGGGGGTTTCCGGACTAGCGGGAGACGACGAGCAGTACTTC.

This chain uses TRBV5-5 with TRBJ1-2, with a weak D call TRBD1 (5 bases). The CDR3 is made up of 12 amino acids. Per germline, CDR1 SGHKS and CDR2 YYEKEE (reference sequence). Trimming cost V 4 bases and J 4 bases, with 8 bases left between them. The CDR3 region is CASSPDSYGYTF. In DNA form, the CDR3 reads TGTGCCAGCAGCCCAGACAGCTATGGCTACACCTTC.

The chain employs TRBV19 and TRBJ2-1; D unresolved. The CDR3 runs 15 residues. V was pared by 1 base and J by 0 bases, with 7 bases between. Looked up from germline, CDR1 is LNHDA and CDR2 is SQIVND (reference sequence). CDR3 amino acids: CASSIAVLSYNEQFF. DNA for the CDR3: TGTGCCAGTAGTATAGCGGTCCTCTCCTACAATGAGCAGTTCTTC.

The rearrangement joins TRBV3-1 (or the pseudogene TRBV3-2) to TRBJ2-7, with D tentatively TRBD1 (6 bases). CDR1 LGHDT and CDR2 YNNKEL come from the germline V gene (reference sequence). V lost 1 base and J lost 5, with 6 bases in between. The CDR3 totals 12 residues. CDR3 amino acids: CASSQAGDEQYF. In DNA, the CDR3 is TGTGCCAGCAGCCAAGCAGGGGACGAGCAGTACTTC.

The V and J genes are TRBV28 and TRBJ2-7; D is perhaps TRBD2 (7 bases). Per germline, CDR1 MDHEN and CDR2 SYDVKM. The ends were cut back, 2 bases at V and 6 bases at J, with 17 bases in the middle. The CDR3 sequence is 15 residues long. CDR3 amino acids: CASSLEGGGPFEQYF. The CDR3 DNA is TGTGCCAGCAGTTTAGAAGGGGGAGGGCCGTTCGAGCAGTACTTC.